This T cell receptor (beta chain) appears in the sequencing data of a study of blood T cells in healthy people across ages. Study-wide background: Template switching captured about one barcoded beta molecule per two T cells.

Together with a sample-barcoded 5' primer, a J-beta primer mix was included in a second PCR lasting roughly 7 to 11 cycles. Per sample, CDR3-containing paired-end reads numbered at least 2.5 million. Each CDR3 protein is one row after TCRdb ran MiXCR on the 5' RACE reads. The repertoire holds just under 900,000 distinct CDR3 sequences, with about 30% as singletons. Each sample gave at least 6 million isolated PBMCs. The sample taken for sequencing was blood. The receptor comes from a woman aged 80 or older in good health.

CDR3 DNA sequence: TGTGCCAGCACCGCGGGGGAGGGCACTGAAGCTTTCTTT. It encodes CASTAGEGTEAFF. The V and J genes are TRBV7-2 and TRBJ1-1; possibly TRBD1 for D (5 bases). The CDR3 has 13 amino acids. Between the trimmed V and J ends, which lost 7 bases and 4 bases, there was a span of 13 bases. CDR1 is SGHTA, CDR2 FQGNSA, per germline.